This is a list of T cell receptor beta chains from one sample in a study of T cell repertoires in cytomegalovirus infection. TCRdb independently ran MiXCR on the reads; one entry per CDR3 protein. Among 110,000 to 150,000 distinct CDR3 sequences listed, over 30% were seen once. No antigen has been assigned to these receptors. This specimen consisted of CD8+ T cells from cultured PBMCs, obtained from culture after CMV antigen stimulation. The receptor set was obtained from a human donor in good health (CMV status not recorded). Some clones in this sample may be carry-over from other donors' samples. CDR3s leave out the opening cysteine and the closing phenylalanine or tryptophan. The size entry is marked missing in some rows and otherwise reads once, few, many or a size class.

TRBJ1-5 . 11 TRBV6-6 ASHGTRNQPQH
TRBJ2-1 . 11 TRBV11-2 ASSLAASSEQF
TRBJ1-2 few 9 TRBV12-3/TRBV12-4 ASSLGVGWT
TRBJ1-1 . 13 TRBV7-1 ASSPRTGGLTEAF
TRBJ2-1 many 12 TRBV7-8 ASSLGTGGIEQF
TRBJ1-1 . 15 TRBV18 ASSPPRESTPNTEAF
TRBJ1-2 few 12 TRBV2 ASSPIRGNYGYT
TRBJ2-5 few 11 TRBV27 ASSFTPQETQY
TRBJ2-3 many 13 TRBV11-2 ASSLAVSQADTQY
TRBJ2-7 many 11 TRBV27 ASSLSRGYEQY
TRBJ2-3 few 13 TRBV7-3 ASSWAGGTTDTQY
TRBJ1-4 . 12 TRBV6-5 ASSYSARGQELF
TRBJ2-1 . 14 TRBV14 ASSQGTGGPYNEQF
TRBJ2-5 . 12 TRBV6-5 ASSATGVTETQY
TRBJ1-1 . 12 TRBV12-3/TRBV12-4 ASSDRGMNTEAS
TRBJ2-1 . 11 TRBV7-6 ASSSRGGGEQF
TRBJ1-4 few 10 TRBV27 TQGCGNEKLF
TRBJ1-5 . 13 TRBV2 ASTPTITDNQPQH
TRBJ2-3 . 16 TRBV28 ASSLPGLAGAYTDTQY
TRBJ2-1 few 16 TRBV5-6 ASSLAGPPRDPFNEQF
TRBJ1-2 . 12 TRBV2 ASSEDRAGYGYT
TRBJ1-1 . 11 TRBV29-1 SVPDVGGFEAF
TRBJ1-2 . 14 TRBV28 ASSLIQGAQVYGYT
TRBJ2-1 . 12 TRBV5-1 ANNPGTSSNEQF
TRBJ2-3 . 12 TRBV12-3/TRBV12-4 ASSLEESTDTQY
TRBJ1-5 . 15 TRBV15 ATSRDLQTGSNQPQH
TRBJ1-1 few 13 TRBV27 ASSLWTGMNTEAF